The T cell receptor (beta chain) under discussion was sequenced for a study of post-analysis software for immune sequencing data. Overall study context: Relapsing-remitting, secondary progressive and progressive-relapsing forms of multiple sclerosis all featured among disease courses. Study results and caveats: Elevated frequency relative to controls characterized 4 or 5 TRBV segments in patients, TRBV5-6, TRBV5-1 and TRBV20-1 among them. Normalized Chao1 diversity in multiple sclerosis patients fell significantly below that of controls.

This clonotype was detected only a few times. What it binds is not known. CDR3 length: 15 residues. Germline CDR1 is MGHDK and CDR2 is SYGVNS. V dropped 1 base and J dropped 4; count of bases not matched to a gene: 3. Each TCR beta cDNA library carried unique molecular identifiers. Hundreds of thousands of cDNA molecules came from around 1 to 10 million T cells. TCRdb called the PCR reads again in MiXCR, with one record for every CDR3 protein. The repertoire holds a few hundred thousand distinct CDR3 sequences, with 35% to 40% as singletons. The specimen sequenced was blood. This receptor was taken from a girl aged 5 to 17 with multiple sclerosis. The chain uses TRBV25-1 and TRBJ1-4; 7 bases are a match to TRBD1. CDR3 nucleotides: TGTGCCAGCAGTGAATCGGACAGGCGTAATGAAAAACTGTTTTTT. It encodes CASSESDRRNEKLFF.